A selection of T cell receptor beta chains follows, all from one sample in a study of cytomegalovirus exposure and HLA in healthy donors. Sequencing was performed with immunoSEQ multiplex PCR; in TCRdb, only in-frame clones are kept and a portion is missing. In the table there are approximately 160,000 clones, roughly four fifths of which are singletons. Specimen: PBMCs. All receptors derive from a man between 18 and 35 years old in good health and CMV-seronegative. Each CDR3 is given with its conserved first and last residue. A D gene is named only where the DNA matches it firmly. Size tells how often a clone was seen (once, few, many) or the class of an expanded clone, and some rows leave it out.

. | TRBJ2-1 | TRBD2 | TRBV7-9 | TGTTCCAGCAGCCCCCCGGAAGTGGTAGCGGGCCTCTCCTACAATGAGCAGTTCTTC | CSSSPPEVVAGLSYNEQFF
few | TRBJ1-5 | TRBD1 | TRBV25-1 | TGTGCCAGCAGTGCCCCGGGACAGGGGCGCGTCAATCAGCCCCAGCATTTT | CASSAPGQGRVNQPQHF
. | TRBJ2-3 | TRBD2 | TRBV5-1 | TGCGCCAGCAGCTTGGTAGGCGGGAGGGCCATGGATACGCAGTATTTT | CASSLVGGRAMDTQYF
. | TRBJ2-5 | . | TRBV29-1 | TGCAGCGTTGGGGGGGATGGTGAGACCCAGTACTTC | CSVGGDGETQYF
. | TRBJ2-3 | TRBD1 | TRBV6-5 | TGTGCCAGCAGTTACTCCTATCAGGGGGCCTCTTATACGCAGTATTTT | CASSYSYQGASYTQYF
. | TRBJ2-2 | . | TRBV11-3 | TGTGCCAGCAGCGCGTCGGGAACCGGGGAGCTGTTTTTT | CASSASGTGELFF
. | TRBJ1-1 | TRBD1 | TRBV4-1 | TGCGCCAGCAGCAATAGACAGGGGAGGAACACTGAAGCTTTCTTT | CASSNRQGRNTEAFF
. | TRBJ2-3 | . | TRBV19 | TGTGCCAGTAGGGCGGAGCCCTCCACAGATACGCAGTATTTT | CASRAEPSTDTQYF
. | TRBJ2-7 | TRBD1 | TRBV28 | TGTGCCAGCAGTTTGAGTGACAGGGGCTACGAGCAGTACTTC | CASSLSDRGYEQYF
. | TRBJ2-7 | TRBD2 | TRBV5-4 | TGTGCCAGCAGCTGGGGACTAGAAGGTCCTCGGGAGCAGTACTTC | CASSWGLEGPREQYF
. | TRBJ2-2 | TRBD2 | TRBV6-1 | TGTGCCAGCAGTGAAGCGGCGAGCGGGAGGACCGGGGAGCTGTTTTTT | CASSEAASGRTGELFF
. | TRBJ2-1 | TRBD2 | TRBV9 | TGTGCCAGCAGCGTAAGCGGGAACTACAATGAGCAGTTCTTC | CASSVSGNYNEQFF
. | TRBJ1-2 | TRBD1 | TRBV28 | TGTGCCAGCAGTCCAGGACAGGCCAACTATGGCTACACCTTC | CASSPGQANYGYTF
. | TRBJ2-7 | . | TRBV2 | TGTGCCAGCAGTGGGGGATGGGGCCCTACCTACGAGCAGTACTTC | CASSGGWGPTYEQYF
. | TRBJ1-3 | . | TRBV7-9 | TGTGCCAGCAGCTCCGGACAGCCCTCTGGAAACACCATATATTTT | CASSSGQPSGNTIYF
. | TRBJ2-5 | . | TRBV5-4 | TGTGCCAGCAGCTTGTACAGCGGTTACCAAGAGACCCAGTACTTC | CASSLYSGYQETQYF
. | TRBJ2-3 | . | TRBV25-1 | TGTGCCAGCAGTGAGGGCCCAGATACGCAGTATTTT | CASSEGPDTQYF
. | TRBJ2-2 | TRBD2 | TRBV4-1 | TGCGCCAGCAGCCAAAAGGCGGGGGACACCGGGGAGCTGTTTTTT | CASSQKAGDTGELFF
. | TRBJ1-2 | TRBD1 | TRBV18 | TGTGCCAGCTCACCTGGGACAGCCCCTGGCTACACCTTC | CASSPGTAPGYTF
. | TRBJ2-1 | . | TRBV25-1 | TGTGCCAGCAGTGAATTACTTGGAGGGTACAATGAGCAGTTCTTC | CASSELLGGYNEQFF
. | TRBJ2-5 | . | TRBV5-8 | TGTGCCAGCAGCCCTTGGACAGAACCAAACCAAGAGACCCAGTACTTC | CASSPWTEPNQETQYF
. | TRBJ2-7 | TRBD2 | TRBV7-9 | TGTTCCAGCAGCCGCCCTAGCGGTGAGCAGTACTTC | CSSSRPSGEQYF
. | TRBJ1-1 | . | TRBV14 | TGTGCCAGCAGCCAACCCCCGCCCGGGAACACTGAAGCTTTCTTT | CASSQPPPGNTEAFF
. | TRBJ1-2 | . | TRBV27 | TGTGCCAGCAGTTTCCTCCAGGAGGGCTATGGCTACACCTTC | CASSFLQEGYGYTF
. | TRBJ1-2 | TRBD1 | TRBV19 | TGTGCCAGTGGGGGGGGACAGGGATATGGCTACACCTTC | CASGGGQGYGYTF
. | TRBJ1-1 | . | TRBV19 | TGTGCCAGTAGGCCGGGTCCCCTGAACACTGAAGCTTTCTTT | CASRPGPLNTEAFF
. | TRBJ2-7 | . | TRBV7-9 | TGTGCCAGCAGCTTGGGGCAGCCTTCCTACTTCTTCTTC | CASSLGQPSYFFF
. | TRBJ1-1 | . | TRBV7-9 | TGTTCCAGCAGCCCAAGATGGGGGGTTAGGCTCTCGAACACTGAAGCTTTCTTT | CSSSPRWGVRLSNTEAFF
. | TRBJ1-1 | . | TRBV4-3 | TGCGCCAGCAGCCAGTATACAGGGAACACTGAAGCTTTCTTT | CASSQYTGNTEAFF
. | TRBJ2-1 | TRBD1 | TRBV19 | TGTGCCAGTATAGGGGACAGGGACCCCAATGAGCAGTTCTTC | CASIGDRDPNEQFF
. | TRBJ1-2 | . | TRBV7-9 | TGTGCCAGCAGCGCATGGGGGGTATATGGCTACACCTTC | CASSAWGVYGYTF
. | TRBJ2-1 | TRBD1 | TRBV11-3 | TGTGCCAGCAGCTTAGAGGCTGGGACAGGGGGAAGTAATGAGCAGTTCTTC | CASSLEAGTGGSNEQFF
. | TRBJ1-2 | . | TRBV6-5 | TGTGCCAGCAGTTCTCGGGGGATTGGAGGCTATGGCTACACCTTC | CASSSRGIGGYGYTF
few | TRBJ2-5 | . | TRBV18 | TGTGCCAGCTCGTATCAAGAGACCCAGTACTTC | CASSYQETQYF
. | TRBJ2-7 | TRBD1 | TRBV6-1 | TGTGCCAGCAACTCAGACAGGGGCTCCTACGAGCAGTACTTC | CASNSDRGSYEQYF
once | TRBJ2-7 | . | TRBV11-2 | TGTGCCAGCAGCTTACCCGGGGATTCCTACGAGCAGTACTTC | CASSLPGDSYEQYF
. | TRBJ2-7 | . | TRBV7-8 | TGTGCCAGCAGCTTATTGGGGGGATACGAGCAGTACTTC | CASSLLGGYEQYF